This T cell receptor beta chain was captured in a study of blood T cell repertoires in COVID-19 (TCRdb year 2020). Background for the entire study: Collaborator samples came from the United States, Italy and Spain and covered acute and convalescent phases of COVID-19. The prospective study material was composed of cDNA or gDNA derived from T cells, B-cell-depleted T cells, or PBMCs. Deeply sampled blood TCRbeta repertoires from subjects exposed to, actively infected with, or recovered from COVID-19 were included in the dataset. The repertoires were released in a freely available public database meant as a resource for research on the immune response to SARS-CoV-2. The samples were drawn from the first 160 participants of the ongoing ImmuneRACE study and from over a thousand subjects provided by 6 global collaborators. The sample metadata nearly always contained a de-identified subject ID, COVID-19 status, age in years and sex. Where available, HLA class I and class II types were obtained from metadata supplied by the sample provider rather than from assay-based typing.

TCRbeta CDR3 regions were amplified from genomic DNA by means of the immunoSEQ Assay, a bias-controlled multiplex PCR. The published analysis was carried out like this. The number of nucleated cells in each sample was estimated by amplification of reference gene primers within the assay. Sequence reads were collapsed and filtered to measure the absolute abundance of every unique TCRbeta CDR3 rearrangement. For each sample, productive Simpson clonality was calculated by taking the square root of Simpson's diversity index across productive rearrangements. TCRdb took this table from immuneACCESS and kept in-frame rearrangements with V and J called. Such tables lack part of the clones; where checked against another copy, unresolved V genes explain under half of the gap, and the rest is unexplained. V, J and clone size derive from that table, while D and trimming were established from the DNA sequence. Here the sample has some 200,000 clones; 84% occur a single time. Of the sample, roughly 7.6% is held by the ten largest clones.

Overall study outcomes, separate from this receptor: The quantity of clinical and demographic metadata differed by source and by participant and was supplied without curation.

For this clone: The antigen this receptor binds is unknown. No quality values exist for individual bases; no much larger clone is one base distant.

V and J are truncated by 6 bases and 6 bases respectively, leaving an intervening sequence of 9 bases. Spanning cysteine to valine, the CDR3 consists of 11 amino acids. Left in the record is the CDR3 DNA by itself, 33 bases read in frame from the first base. CDR1 and CDR2 are drawn from the germline V gene: MNHEY, SVGAGI. Whole blood was collected in K2EDTA tubes by collaborating institutions according to the institutions' own protocols. For TCRbeta analysis, collaborator samples were shipped as frozen whole blood, as isolated PBMCs, or as DNA extracted from either sample type. This clonotype was obtained from a woman aged 45-60 years with active or convalescent COVID-19. Sequencing was performed on peripheral blood. The sequence links TRBV6-5 to TRBJ2-7, and TRBD2 may be the D gene, going by 5 matching bases. The nucleotide sequence reads as follows: TGTGCCAGCAGCAAAACTAGCGAGCAGTACGTC. Its protein is CASSKTSEQYV.